This TCR beta chain was recovered during a study of T cells in Graves' hyperthyroidism and ophthalmopathy. The study left out patients who had uncontrolled infection, other autoimmune disease, pregnancy or lactation. Thyroid ultrasound and orbital computed tomography, with clinical symptoms and serum thyroxine and TRAb, informed diagnoses. General study results and limits: Researchers report that a 13 V-J model separated ophthalmopathy from stable hyperthyroidism. Blood held most thyroid clonotypes expanded above 0.001 frequency.

The TCR beta CDR3 regions underwent amplification using RNA transcripts as the source. The HTBI primer set served for first-round RT-PCR of the TCR CDR3. In TCRdb, the multiplex PCR reads were re-called with MiXCR into one record per CDR3 protein. Here the sample spans some 490,000 distinct CDR3 sequences, about 16% being singletons. Trimming cost V 9 bases and J 4 bases, with 15 bases left between them. The CDR3 is 13 amino acids. Germline CDR1 reads SGHVS; CDR2 reads FQNEAQ. Many counts were recorded for this clonotype. Its antigen remains unidentified. The clonotype was recovered from a woman aged 30 to 39 with Graves' ophthalmopathy. The chain is built from TRBV7-8 and TRBJ1-1, with a tentative D call TRBD1 (5 bases). The sample comprised blood. The CDR3 here is CASHDPGSTEAFF. The DNA of the CDR3 is TGTGCCAGTCATGATCCAGGGTCCACTGAAGCTTTCTTT.